This is a list of T cell receptor beta chains from one sample in a study of regulatory T cells in long-lasting Graves disease. TCRdb recomputed calls from the multiplex PCR reads with MiXCR, one row per CDR3 protein. The table lists 200,000 to 250,000 distinct CDR3 sequences, around 19% of them singletons. This sample was also put to use in a study of T cells in Graves' hyperthyroidism and ophthalmopathy.

Sequenced here: peripheral blood mononuclear cells (PBMCs), sampled at new diagnosis, from a patient treated with antithyroid drugs. All receptors derive from a woman in her 30s with Graves disease. The CDR3 runs from the conserved cysteine through the conserved F or W. Each record gives: clone size, D gene, J gene, V gene, CDR3 DNA, CDR3 protein. A D gene is named only where the DNA matches it firmly. A row's size may be missing; if present it is once, few, many or a size class.

>many|NA|TRBJ1-4|TRBV18
TGTGCCAGCTCCCTCCGGCCGGGGGCAACTAATGAAAAACTGTTTTTT
CASSLRPGATNEKLFF
>many|NA|TRBJ2-1|TRBV10-2
TGCGCCAGCAGTGAAACGGGCTCCTACAATGAGCAGTTCTTC
CASSETGSYNEQFF
>many|TRBD1|TRBJ2-7|TRBV6-1
TGTGCCAGCACCCTTTCGACAGGGGGCCACGAGCAGTACTTC
CASTLSTGGHEQYF
>many|NA|TRBJ2-5|TRBV3-1
TGTGCCAGCAGCCAAGATCTCGACAGGCAAGGGACCCAGTACTTC
CASSQDLDRQGTQYF
>many|TRBD1|TRBJ1-6|TRBV19
TGTGCCAGTAGTAGTCCGGACAGGGGGTACCATTCACCCCTCCACTTT
CASSSPDRGYHSPLHF
>many|TRBD1|TRBJ1-5|TRBV6-1
TGTGCCAGCAGTGAATTACAGGGGAAGAATCAGCCCCAGCATTTT
CASSELQGKNQPQHF
>many|TRBD1|TRBJ1-1|TRBV19
TGTGCCACTCGACAAAGACAGGGCCTTGAAGCTTTCTTT
CATRQRQGLEAFF
>NA|NA|TRBJ1-1|TRBV18
TGTGCCAGCTCAGTGGGCCCCCCCGAAACTGAAGCTTTCTTT
CASSVGPPETEAFF
>many|NA|TRBJ2-7|TRBV30
TGTGCCTGGAGTGTACGCTCCTACGAGCAGTACTTC
CAWSVRSYEQYF
>NA|TRBD1|TRBJ1-1|TRBV5-1
TGCGCCAGCGGGCCCGGGACAGTCATGAACACTGAAGCTTTCTTT
CASGPGTVMNTEAFF
>many|NA|TRBJ2-2|TRBV18
TGTGCCAGCTCACCAACAGGATTGAACACCGGGGAGCTGTTTTTT
CASSPTGLNTGELFF
>many|TRBD1|TRBJ2-5|TRBV27
TGTGCCAGCAGTTTAGGGGACAGGGCAAGAGAGACCCAGTACTTC
CASSLGDRARETQYF
>many|NA|TRBJ2-5|TRBV4-1
TGCGCCAGCAGCCAAGATCATCCGACATCACTGACCCAGTACTTC
CASSQDHPTSLTQYF
>many|NA|TRBJ2-5|TRBV6-1
TGTGCCAGCAGTCAAATGTTGGGGACCCAGTACTTC
CASSQMLGTQYF
>many|NA|TRBJ1-6|TRBV3-1
TGTGCCAGCAGCCAAGGATCTCAGAATTCACCCCTCCACTTT
CASSQGSQNSPLHF
>many|NA|TRBJ2-7|TRBV9
TGTGCCAGCAGCGGTTCCCCCTCCGCGAACTACGAGCAGTACTTC
CASSGSPSANYEQYF
>few|NA|TRBJ2-3|TRBV6-2/TRBV6-3
TGTGCCAGCAGCGTACTGGGACCTAGGTATTTT
CASSVLGPRYF